This T cell receptor (beta chain) was sequenced for a study of CD8 T cells in ankylosing spondylitis. The CDR3 spans 15 residues. Germline values: CDR1 MRHNA, CDR2 SNTAGT. The V and J ends lost 6 bases and 5 bases, in that order; junction bases with no gene match: 10. TCRdb recomputed calls from the 5' RACE reads with MiXCR, one row per CDR3 protein. The table shows about 150,000 distinct CDR3 sequences, with around 32% occurring only once. This clonotype was counted at least ten times. Sequenced sample: synovial fluid, either unsorted or a sorted T cell fraction (not recorded which). The chain carries TRBV6-4 and TRBJ2-1, with TRBD1 matching over 7 bases. The receptor was derived from a male donor with ankylosing spondylitis. CDR3 protein: CASRREPGQNNEQFF. The DNA for the CDR3 is TGTGCCAGCAGACGAGAGCCGGGACAGAACAATGAGCAGTTCTTC.